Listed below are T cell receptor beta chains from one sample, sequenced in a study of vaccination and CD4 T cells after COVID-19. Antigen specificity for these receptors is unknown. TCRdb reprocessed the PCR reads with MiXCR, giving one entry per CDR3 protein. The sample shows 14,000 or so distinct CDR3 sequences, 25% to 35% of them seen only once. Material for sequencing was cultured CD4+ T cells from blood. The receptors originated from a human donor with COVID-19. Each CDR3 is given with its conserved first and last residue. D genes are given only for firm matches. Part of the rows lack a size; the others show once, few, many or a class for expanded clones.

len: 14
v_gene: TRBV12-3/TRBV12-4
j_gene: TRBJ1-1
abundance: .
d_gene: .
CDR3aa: CASSFGLSNTEAFF
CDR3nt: TGTGCCAGCAGTTTTGGCCTAAGTAACACTGAAGCTTTCTTT

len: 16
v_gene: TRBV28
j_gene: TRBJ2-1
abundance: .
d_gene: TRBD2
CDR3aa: CASRLAGGTSYNEQFF
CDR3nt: TGTGCCAGCAGGCTAGCGGGGGGCACTTCCTACAATGAGCAGTTCTTC

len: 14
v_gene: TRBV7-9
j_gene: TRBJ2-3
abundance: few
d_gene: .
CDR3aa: CASSKLVPTDTQYF
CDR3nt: TGTGCCAGCAGCAAATTGGTCCCTACAGATACGCAGTATTTT

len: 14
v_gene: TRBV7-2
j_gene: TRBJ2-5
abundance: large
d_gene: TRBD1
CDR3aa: CASSPGQGQETQYF
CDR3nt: TGTGCCAGCAGCCCAGGACAGGGGCAAGAGACCCAGTACTTC

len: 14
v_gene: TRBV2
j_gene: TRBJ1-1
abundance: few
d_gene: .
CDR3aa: CASSFGRGNTEAFF
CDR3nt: TGTGCCAGCAGTTTCGGACGGGGGAACACTGAAGCTTTCTTT

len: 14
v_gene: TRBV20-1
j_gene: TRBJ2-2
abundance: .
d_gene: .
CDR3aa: CSARDRLRAGELFF
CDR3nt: TGCAGTGCTAGAGATAGGTTGCGGGCCGGGGAGCTGTTTTTT

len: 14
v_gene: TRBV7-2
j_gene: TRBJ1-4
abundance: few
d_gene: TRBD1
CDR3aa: CASRWDRSGEKLFF
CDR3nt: TGTGCCAGCAGGTGGGACAGAAGTGGTGAAAAACTGTTTTTT

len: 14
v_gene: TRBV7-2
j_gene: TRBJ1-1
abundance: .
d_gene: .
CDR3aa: CASSLNQVNTEAFF
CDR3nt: TGTGCCAGCAGCTTAAACCAGGTGAACACTGAAGCTTTCTTT

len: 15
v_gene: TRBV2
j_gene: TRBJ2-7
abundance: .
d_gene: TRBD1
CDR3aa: CASGLARTGPGEQYF
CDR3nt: TGTGCCAGCGGGTTGGCGAGGACAGGGCCGGGCGAGCAGTACTTC

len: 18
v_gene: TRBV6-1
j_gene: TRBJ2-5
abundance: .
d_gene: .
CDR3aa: CASRQGGQGRGNKETQYF
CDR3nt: TGTGCCAGCAGACAAGGGGGCCAGGGGCGGGGTAATAAAGAGACCCAGTACTTC

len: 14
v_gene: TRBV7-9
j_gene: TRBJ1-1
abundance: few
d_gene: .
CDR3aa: CASSLSQGAREAFF
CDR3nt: TGTGCCAGCAGCTTAAGCCAGGGAGCGAGGGAAGCTTTCTTT

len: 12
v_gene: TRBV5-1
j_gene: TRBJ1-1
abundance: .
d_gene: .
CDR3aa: CASSRDGTKAFF
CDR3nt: TGCGCCAGCAGCCGGGACGGCACTAAAGCTTTCTTT

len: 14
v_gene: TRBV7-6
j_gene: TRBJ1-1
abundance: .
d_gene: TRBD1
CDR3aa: CASSLTGVDTEAFF
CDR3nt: TGTGCCAGCAGCTTAACAGGGGTGGATACTGAAGCTTTCTTT

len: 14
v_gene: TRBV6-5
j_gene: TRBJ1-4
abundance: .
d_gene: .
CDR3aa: CASSFWGQGEKLFF
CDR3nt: TGTGCCAGCAGTTTTTGGGGGCAGGGTGAAAAACTGTTTTTT

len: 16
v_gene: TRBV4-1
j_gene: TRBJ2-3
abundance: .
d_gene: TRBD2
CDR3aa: CASSATGTSGWDTQYF
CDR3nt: TGCGCCAGCAGCGCGACCGGGACTAGCGGCTGGGATACGCAGTATTTT

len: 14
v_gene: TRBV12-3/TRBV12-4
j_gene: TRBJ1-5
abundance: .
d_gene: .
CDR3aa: CASAMTASNQPQHF
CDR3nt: TGTGCCAGCGCGATGACAGCCTCCAATCAGCCCCAGCATTTT